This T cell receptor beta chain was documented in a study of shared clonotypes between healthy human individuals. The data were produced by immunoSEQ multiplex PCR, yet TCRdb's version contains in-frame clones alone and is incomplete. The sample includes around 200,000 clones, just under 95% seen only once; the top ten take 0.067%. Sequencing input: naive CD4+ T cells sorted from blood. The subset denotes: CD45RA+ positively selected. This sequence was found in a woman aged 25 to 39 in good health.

In DNA form, the CDR3 reads TGTGCCAGTAGTCGCTCTCGGGACAGGTTCATCGGGCTAACCTACGAGCAGTACTTC. Translated, it gives CASSRSRDRFIGLTYEQYF. V usage is TRBV19 and J usage is TRBJ2-7; TRBD1 aligns across 8 bases. The CDR3 length is 19 residues. J was trimmed by 2 bases and V by 5 bases; bases with no gene match: 20. From germline, CDR1 is LNHDA and CDR2 SQIVND (reference sequence).